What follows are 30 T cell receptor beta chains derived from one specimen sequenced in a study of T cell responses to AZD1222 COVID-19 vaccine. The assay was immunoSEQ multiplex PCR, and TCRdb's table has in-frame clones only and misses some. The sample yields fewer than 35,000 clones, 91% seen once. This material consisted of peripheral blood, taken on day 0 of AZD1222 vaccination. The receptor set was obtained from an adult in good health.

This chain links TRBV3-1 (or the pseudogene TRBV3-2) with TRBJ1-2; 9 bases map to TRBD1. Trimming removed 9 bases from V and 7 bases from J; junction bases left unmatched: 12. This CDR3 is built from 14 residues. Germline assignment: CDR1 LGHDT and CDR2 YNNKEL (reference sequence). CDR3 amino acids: CASIKTGTGSGYTF. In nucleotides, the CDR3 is TGTGCCAGTATAAAAACCGGGACAGGGTCTGGCTACACCTTC.

DNA of the CDR3: TGTGCCAGCAGCTACCAGGACAGGAGCCACACTGAAGCTTTCTTT. Protein: CASSYQDRSHTEAFF. V gene TRBV5-8 combines with J gene TRBJ1-1; 7 positions match TRBD1. The CDR3 consists of 15 residues. After removal of 3 bases from V and 3 bases from J, the junction contained 8 bases not matched to a gene. CDR1 and CDR2 (germline): SGHTS, YDEGEE.

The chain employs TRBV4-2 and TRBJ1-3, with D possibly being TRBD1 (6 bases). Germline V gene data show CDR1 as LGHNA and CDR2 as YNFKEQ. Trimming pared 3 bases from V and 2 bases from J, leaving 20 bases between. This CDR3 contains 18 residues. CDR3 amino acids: CASSQARTQGLAGNTIYF. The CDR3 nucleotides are TGTGCCAGCAGCCAGGCTAGAACACAGGGTTTAGCTGGAAACACCATATATTTT.

Written as DNA, the CDR3 is TGTGCCAGCAGCTTAGATTTCACTGGGCTAAGCACAGATACGCAGTATTTT. Residues: CASSLDFTGLSTDTQYF. The chain employs TRBV11-3 and TRBJ2-3; unclear D gene. The germline V gene has CDR1 SGHNT and CDR2 YENEEA. Deletions cut 0 bases from V and 0 bases from J, with 13 bases between. The CDR3 runs to 17 residues.

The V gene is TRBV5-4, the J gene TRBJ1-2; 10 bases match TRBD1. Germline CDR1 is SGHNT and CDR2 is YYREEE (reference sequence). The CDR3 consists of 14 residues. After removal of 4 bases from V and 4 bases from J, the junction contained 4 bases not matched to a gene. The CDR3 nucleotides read TGTGCCAGCAGCCTCCGGGACAGGGGCTATGGCTACACCTTC. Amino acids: CASSLRDRGYGYTF.

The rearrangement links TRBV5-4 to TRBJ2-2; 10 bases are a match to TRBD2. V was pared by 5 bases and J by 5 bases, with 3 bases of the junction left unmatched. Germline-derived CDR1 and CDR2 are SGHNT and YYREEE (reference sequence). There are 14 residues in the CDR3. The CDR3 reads CASRERGGTGELFF. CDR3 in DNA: TGTGCCAGCAGAGAGCGGGGGGGGACCGGGGAGCTGTTTTTT.

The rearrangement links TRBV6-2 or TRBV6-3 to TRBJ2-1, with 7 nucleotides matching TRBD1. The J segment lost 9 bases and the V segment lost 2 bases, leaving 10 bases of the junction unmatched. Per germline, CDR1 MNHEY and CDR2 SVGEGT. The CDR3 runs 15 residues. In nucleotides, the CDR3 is TGTGCCAGCAGTTACGAGGGGGCTTACCGGGGTGAGCAGTTCTTC. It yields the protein CASSYEGAYRGEQFF.

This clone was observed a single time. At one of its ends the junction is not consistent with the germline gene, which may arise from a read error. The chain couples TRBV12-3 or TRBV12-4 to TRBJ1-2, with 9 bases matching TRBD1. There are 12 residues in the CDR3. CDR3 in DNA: TGTGCCAGCAGTCCCGGGACAGGGACCATTGCCTTC. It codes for CASSPGTGTIAF.

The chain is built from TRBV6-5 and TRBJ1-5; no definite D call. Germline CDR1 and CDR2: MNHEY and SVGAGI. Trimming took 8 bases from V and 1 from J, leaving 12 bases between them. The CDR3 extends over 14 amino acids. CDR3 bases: TGTGCCAGCGCGCGAGACAACAGCAATCAGCCCCAGCATTTT. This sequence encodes CASARDNSNQPQHF.

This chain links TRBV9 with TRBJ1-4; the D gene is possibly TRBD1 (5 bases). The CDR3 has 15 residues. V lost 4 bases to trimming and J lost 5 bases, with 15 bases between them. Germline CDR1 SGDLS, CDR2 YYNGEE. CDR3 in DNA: TGTGCCAGCAGCCCCAAAGTAGGGGTAAATGAAAAACTGTTTTTT. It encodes CASSPKVGVNEKLFF.

In DNA, the CDR3 is TGTGCCAGCAGTTACCGGGCGGGGAACAATGAGCAGTTCTTC. Protein: CASSYRAGNNEQFF. This rearrangement joins TRBV6-5 to TRBJ2-1; possible D gene TRBD2, 6 bases. This CDR3 contains 14 residues. The V and J ends lost 2 bases and 5 bases respectively, with 10 bases between them. The germline CDR1 and CDR2 sequences are MNHEY and SVGAGI.

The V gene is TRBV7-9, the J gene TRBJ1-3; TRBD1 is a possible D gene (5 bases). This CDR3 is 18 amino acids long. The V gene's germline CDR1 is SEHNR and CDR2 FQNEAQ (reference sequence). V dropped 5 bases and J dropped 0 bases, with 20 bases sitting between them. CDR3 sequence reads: CASSPSRGTPYSGNTIYF. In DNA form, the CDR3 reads TGTGCCAGCAGCCCAAGTAGGGGCACCCCGTACTCTGGAAACACCATATATTTT.

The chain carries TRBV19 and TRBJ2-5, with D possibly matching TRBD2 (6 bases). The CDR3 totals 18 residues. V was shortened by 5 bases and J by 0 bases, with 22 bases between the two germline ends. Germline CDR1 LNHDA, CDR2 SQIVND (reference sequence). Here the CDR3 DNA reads TGTGCCAGTAGTTCCATCCCTTTCAACACGGGAGACCAAGAGACCCAGTACTTC. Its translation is CASSSIPFNTGDQETQYF.

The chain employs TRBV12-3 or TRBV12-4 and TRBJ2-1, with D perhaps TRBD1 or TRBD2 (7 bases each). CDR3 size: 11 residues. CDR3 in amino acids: CAIRGGKEQFF. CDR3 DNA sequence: TGTGCTATCAGGGGGGGCAAAGAGCAGTTCTTC.

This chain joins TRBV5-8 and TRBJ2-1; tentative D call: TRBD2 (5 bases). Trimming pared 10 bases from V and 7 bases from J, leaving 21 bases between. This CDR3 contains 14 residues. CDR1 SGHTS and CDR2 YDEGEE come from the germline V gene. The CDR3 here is CASSRVKRENEQFF. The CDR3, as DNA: TGTGCCTCTAGTAGGGTCAAGAGGGAGAATGAGCAGTTCTTC.

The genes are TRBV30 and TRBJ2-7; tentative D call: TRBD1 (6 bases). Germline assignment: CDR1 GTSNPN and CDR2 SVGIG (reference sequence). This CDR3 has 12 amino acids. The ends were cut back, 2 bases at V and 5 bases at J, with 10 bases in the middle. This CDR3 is CAWSPQGDEQYF. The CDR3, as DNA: TGTGCCTGGAGTCCACAGGGCGACGAGCAGTACTTC.

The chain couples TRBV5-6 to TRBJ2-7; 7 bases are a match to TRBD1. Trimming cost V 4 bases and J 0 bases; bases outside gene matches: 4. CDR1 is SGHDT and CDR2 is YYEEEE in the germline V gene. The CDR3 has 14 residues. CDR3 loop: CASSPTGPSYEQYF. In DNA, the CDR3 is TGTGCCAGCAGCCCGACAGGGCCCTCCTACGAGCAGTACTTC.

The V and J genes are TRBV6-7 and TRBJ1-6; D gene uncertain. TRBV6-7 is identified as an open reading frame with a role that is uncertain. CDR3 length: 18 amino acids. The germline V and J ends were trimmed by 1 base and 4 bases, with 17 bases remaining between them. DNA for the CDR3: TGTGCCAGCAGTTACTATAAGGTAAAGGGAGATTATAATTCACCCCTCCACTTT. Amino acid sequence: CASSYYKVKGDYNSPLHF.

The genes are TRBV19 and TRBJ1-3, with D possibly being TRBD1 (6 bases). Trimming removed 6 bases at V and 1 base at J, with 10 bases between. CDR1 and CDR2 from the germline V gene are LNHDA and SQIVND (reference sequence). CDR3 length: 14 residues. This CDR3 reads CASRGTNSGNTIYF. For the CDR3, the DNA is TGTGCCAGTAGAGGGACAAATTCTGGAAACACCATATATTTT.

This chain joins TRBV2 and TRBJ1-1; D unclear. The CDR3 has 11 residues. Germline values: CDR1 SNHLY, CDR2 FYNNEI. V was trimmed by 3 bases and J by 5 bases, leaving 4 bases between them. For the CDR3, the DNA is TGTGCCAGCAGTGATGGAACTGAAGCTTTCTTT. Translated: CASSDGTEAFF.

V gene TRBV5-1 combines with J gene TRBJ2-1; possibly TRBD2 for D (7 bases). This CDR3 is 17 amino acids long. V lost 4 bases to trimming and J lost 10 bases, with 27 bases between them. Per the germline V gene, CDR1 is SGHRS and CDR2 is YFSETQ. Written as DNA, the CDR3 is TGCGCCAGCAGCCTTGGACGTGGCGGGGGCACGTTTATAGAGCAGTTCTTC. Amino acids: CASSLGRGGGTFIEQFF.

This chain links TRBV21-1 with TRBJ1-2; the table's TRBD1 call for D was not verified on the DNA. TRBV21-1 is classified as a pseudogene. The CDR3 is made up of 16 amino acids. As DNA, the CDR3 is TGTGCCAGCAGCCTCCGTTGGGCAGGCGCGCGCTATGGCTACACCTTC. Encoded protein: CASSLRWAGARYGYTF.

CDR3 amino acids: CASRISGGPTYEQYF. The CDR3, as DNA: TGTGCCAGCAGGATCAGCGGGGGCCCGACCTACGAGCAGTACTTC. J is TRBJ2-7 and V is TRBV5-6, with 8 bases fitting TRBD2. Germline CDR1 SGHDT, CDR2 YYEEEE. J gave up 2 bases and V 5 bases, and 9 bases lay outside the gene matches. The CDR3 is 15 amino acids. Full variable domain (outside the CDR3, taken from reference TRBV5-6 and TRBJ2-7): DAGVTQSPTHLIKTRGQQVTLRCSPKSGHDTVSWYQQALGQGPQFIFQYYEEEERQRGNFPDRFSGHQFPNYSSELNVNALLLGDSALYLCASRISGGPTYEQYFGPGTRLTVT.

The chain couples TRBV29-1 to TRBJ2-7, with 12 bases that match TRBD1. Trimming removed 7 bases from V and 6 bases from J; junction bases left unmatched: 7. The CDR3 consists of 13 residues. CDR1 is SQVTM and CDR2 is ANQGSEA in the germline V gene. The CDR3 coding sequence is TGCAGCGCGACGGGACAGGGGGCGCGCGAGCAGTACTTC. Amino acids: CSATGQGAREQYF.

The DNA for the CDR3 is TGTGCCAGCAGCCAAGTTCAGGATAATTCACCCCTCCACTTT. Translation: CASSQVQDNSPLHF. The chain uses TRBV4-2 and TRBJ1-6, with no clear D. The V end lost 1 base, the J end lost 5 bases, and 6 bases lay between the germline ends. The CDR3 extends over 14 amino acids. Per germline, CDR1 LGHNA and CDR2 YNFKEQ.

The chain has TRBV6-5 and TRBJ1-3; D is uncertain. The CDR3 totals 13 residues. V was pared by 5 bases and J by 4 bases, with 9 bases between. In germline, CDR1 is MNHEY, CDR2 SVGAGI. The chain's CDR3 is CASSQDLGNTIYF. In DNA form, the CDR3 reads TGTGCCAGCAGTCAGGACCTCGGAAACACCATATATTTT.

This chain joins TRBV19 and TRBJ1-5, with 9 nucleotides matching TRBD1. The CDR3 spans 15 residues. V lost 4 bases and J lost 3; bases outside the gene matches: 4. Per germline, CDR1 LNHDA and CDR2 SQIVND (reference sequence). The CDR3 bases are TGTGCCAGTAGTAGGGACAGGGACCTCAATCAGCCCCAGCATTTT. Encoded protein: CASSRDRDLNQPQHF.

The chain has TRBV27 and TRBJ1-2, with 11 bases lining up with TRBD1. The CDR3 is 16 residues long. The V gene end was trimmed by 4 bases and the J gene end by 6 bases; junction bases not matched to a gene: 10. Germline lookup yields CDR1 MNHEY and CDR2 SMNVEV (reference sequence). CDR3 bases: TGTGCCAGCAGTTCCTGGCAGGGACAGGGGGATCATGGCTACACCTTC. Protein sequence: CASSSWQGQGDHGYTF.

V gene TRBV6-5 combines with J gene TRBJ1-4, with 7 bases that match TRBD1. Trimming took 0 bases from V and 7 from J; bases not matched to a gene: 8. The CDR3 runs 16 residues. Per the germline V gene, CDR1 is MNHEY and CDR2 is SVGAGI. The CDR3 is CASSYSKGGAGEKLFF. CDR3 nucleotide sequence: TGTGCCAGCAGTTACTCGAAAGGGGGCGCGGGTGAAAAACTGTTTTTT.

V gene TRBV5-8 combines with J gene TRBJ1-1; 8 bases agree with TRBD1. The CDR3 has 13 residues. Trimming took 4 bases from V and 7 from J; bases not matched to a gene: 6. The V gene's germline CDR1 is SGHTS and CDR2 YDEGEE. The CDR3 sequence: CASSPAGQVEAFF. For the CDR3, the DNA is TGTGCCAGCAGCCCAGCGGGACAGGTTGAAGCTTTCTTT.